The rows below give T cell receptor beta chains drawn from one sample of a study of PD-1 blockade in classical Hodgkin lymphoma. Some clones are missing from TCRdb's copy, which holds only in-frame ones; the method was immunoSEQ multiplex PCR. The sample carries around 20,000 clones, roughly 71% recorded once. Source: peripheral blood mononuclear cells (PBMCs), taken before the fourth cycle of nivolumab. These receptors originate from a human donor with classical Hodgkin lymphoma. CDR3s include the opening cysteine and the closing phenylalanine or tryptophan. The D gene is left open where the match is weak. Size is omitted from some rows. Given values are once, few, many or a class for expanded clones.

abundance	d_gene	v_gene	j_gene	CDR3aa	CDR3nt
medium-sized	.	TRBV4-1	TRBJ1-1	CASRASFRGSAFF	TGCGCCAGCAGAGCCTCATTTAGGGGTTCAGCTTTCTTT
.	.	TRBV4-1	TRBJ1-2	CASSQDGGYTF	TGCGCCAGCAGCCAAGACGGAGGCTACACCTTC
few	.	TRBV2	TRBJ2-5	CASHPATRGRSETQYF	TGTGCCAGCCATCCCGCAACAAGGGGGAGGTCAGAGACCCAGTACTTC
.	.	TRBV2	TRBJ1-1	CASSQATLANTEAFF	TGTGCCAGCAGTCAAGCGACGTTGGCGAACACTGAAGCTTTCTTT
.	.	TRBV19	TRBJ1-5	CASSIDGRNQPQHF	TGTGCCAGTAGTATAGATGGACGGAATCAGCCCCAGCATTTT
.	.	TRBV10-3	TRBJ1-3	CAIRGTSGNTIYF	TGTGCCATCAGAGGGACCTCTGGAAACACCATATATTTT
.	TRBD1	TRBV7-9	TRBJ2-3	CASSSRGSDRGDTQYF	TGTGCCAGCAGCTCTCGGGGTTCTGACAGGGGGGATACGCAGTATTTT
once	TRBD1	TRBV27	TRBJ1-2	CASSTLTGRDPVYGYTF	TGTGCCAGCAGTACCCTGACAGGGCGCGATCCAGTCTATGGCTACACCTTC
.	TRBD2	TRBV15	TRBJ2-1	CATSISGSPAIEQFF	TGTGCCACCAGCATTAGCGGGAGCCCGGCAATAGAGCAGTTCTTC
.	.	TRBV5-6	TRBJ2-3	CASSDYTGTQYF	TGTGCCAGCAGCGATTACACGGGTACGCAGTATTTT
.	TRBD1	TRBV6-6	TRBJ2-7	CASSAFWDSSYEQYF	TGTGCCAGCAGTGCATTTTGGGACAGCTCCTACGAGCAGTACTTC
.	.	TRBV9	TRBJ2-5	CASSNRQQETQYF	TGTGCCAGCAGTAACAGACAACAAGAGACCCAGTACTTC
.	.	TRBV2	TRBJ1-4	CASSGQVNEKLFF	TGTGCCAGCAGTGGACAGGTAAACGAAAAACTGTTTTTT
.	.	TRBV7-3	TRBJ1-1	CASSSGTGNTEAFF	TGTGCCAGCAGCTCTGGTACAGGGAACACTGAAGCTTTCTTT
.	.	TRBV29-1	TRBJ1-6	CSVEERWHYNSPLHF	TGCAGCGTTGAAGAAAGATGGCACTATAATTCACCCCTCCACTTT
.	TRBD1	TRBV5-4	TRBJ2-7	CASLSLVAGGNSEQYF	TGTGCCAGCCTCAGCTTGGTCGCAGGGGGTAATTCCGAGCAGTACTTC
.	.	TRBV7-8	TRBJ2-3	CASSLGSPTQYF	TGTGCCAGCAGCTTAGGGTCCCCTACGCAGTATTTT
.	TRBD1	TRBV5-1	TRBJ1-1	CASSLATGGSLNTEAFF	TGCGCCAGCAGCTTGGCTACAGGGGGCAGTTTGAACACTGAAGCTTTCTTT
.	TRBD1	TRBV13	TRBJ1-3	CASSPGQFSGNTIYF	TGTGCCAGCAGCCCGGGACAGTTCTCTGGAAACACCATATATTTT
.	.	TRBV2	TRBJ2-1	CASRYRVEQFF	TGTGCCAGCAGGTACAGGGTAGAGCAGTTCTTC
.	TRBD1	TRBV11-3	TRBJ2-1	CASSGRQGWAQRYEQFF	TGTGCCAGCAGCGGCCGACAGGGGTGGGCCCAACGGTACGAGCAGTTCTTC
once	TRBD1	TRBV6-1	TRBJ2-1	CASRAPGRGHLEQFF	TGTGCCAGCAGGGCCCCGGGCAGGGGGCATCTTGAGCAGTTCTTC
.	.	TRBV11-2	TRBJ1-4	CASTSRWGRDEKLFF	TGTGCCAGCACCTCACGTTGGGGGCGAGACGAAAAACTGTTTTTT
few	.	TRBV5-5	TRBJ2-7	CASSQAQGGAGNYEQYF	TGTGCCAGCAGCCAAGCCCAAGGAGGGGCGGGTAACTACGAGCAGTACTTC
.	.	TRBV7-3	TRBJ2-1	CASSSSSYNEQFF	TGTGCCAGCAGCTCTAGCTCCTACAATGAGCAGTTCTTC
.	TRBD2	TRBV15	TRBJ2-2	CATGDLGRGGTGELFF	TGTGCCACCGGGGACCTGGGACGGGGGGGCACCGGGGAGCTGTTTTTT
.	.	TRBV2	TRBJ2-7	CASSDQGLGYEQYF	TGTGCCAGCAGTGATCAGGGGTTGGGTTACGAGCAGTACTTC
.	.	TRBV10-3	TRBJ2-1	CAISQASSYNEQFF	TGTGCCATCAGTCAAGCCAGCTCCTACAATGAGCAGTTCTTC
.	TRBD1	TRBV18	TRBJ1-1	CASSLQGASTEAFF	TGTGCCAGCTCCCTCCAGGGGGCGAGTACTGAAGCTTTCTTT
.	.	TRBV11-2	TRBJ2-7	CASSLDRGISYEQYF	TGTGCCAGCAGCTTAGACAGGGGTATCTCCTACGAGCAGTACTTC
few	TRBD1	TRBV5-1	TRBJ1-2	CASSGQGFYGYTF	TGCGCCAGCAGCGGACAGGGTTTCTATGGCTACACCTTC
.	.	TRBV28	TRBJ2-4	CASSLWAIDKNIQYF	TGTGCCAGCAGTTTATGGGCAATTGACAAAAACATTCAGTACTTC
.	.	TRBV6-6	TRBJ1-4	CASSYAGGPNEKLFF	TGTGCCAGCAGTTACGCGGGGGGCCCTAATGAAAAACTGTTTTTT
.	TRBD2	TRBV19	TRBJ2-1	CASSPISGGRVVQFF	TGTGCCAGTAGTCCTATCAGCGGCGGGAGGGTGGTGCAGTTCTTC
.	TRBD2	TRBV9	TRBJ2-2	CASSVNPGLAGEMSTGELFF	TGTGCCAGCAGCGTAAATCCGGGACTAGCGGGAGAGATGTCCACCGGGGAGCTGTTTTTT
.	.	TRBV18	TRBJ1-2	CASSPAVKVGYTF	TGTGCCAGCTCACCAGCCGTTAAAGTCGGCTACACCTTC
.	.	TRBV7-9	TRBJ2-6	CASSKPGANVLTF	TGTGCCAGCTCTAAGCCTGGGGCCAACGTCCTGACTTTC
.	.	TRBV7-9	TRBJ1-5	CASSSRRGLDSNQPQHF	TGTGCCAGCAGTTCACGTAGGGGTTTGGATAGCAATCAGCCCCAGCATTTT
.	.	TRBV6-6	TRBJ2-7	CASSYSGVRNEQYF	TGTGCCAGCAGTTACTCAGGGGTCAGGAACGAGCAGTACTTC
.	TRBD2	TRBV28	TRBJ2-2	CASSLFGLAGSAGELFF	TGTGCCAGCAGTTTGTTCGGGCTAGCGGGAAGCGCCGGGGAGCTGTTTTTT
.	TRBD2	TRBV5-4	TRBJ2-7	CASSLDSGGFYEQYF	TGTGCCAGCAGCTTGGACAGCGGGGGGTTCTACGAGCAGTACTTC
.	TRBD1	TRBV2	TRBJ1-2	CASRTGQPPNYGYTF	TGTGCCAGCAGGACGGGACAGCCCCCTAACTATGGCTACACCTTC
.	.	TRBV5-4	TRBJ2-7	CASSAGGGTSYEQYF	TGTGCCAGCAGCGCCGGCGGCGGGACATCTTACGAGCAGTACTTC
.	.	TRBV7-6	TRBJ1-3	CASSLGNSGNTIYF	TGTGCCAGCAGCTTAGGCAACTCTGGAAACACCATATATTTT
.	.	TRBV14	TRBJ2-4	CASSQGVSGARNIQYF	TGTGCCAGCAGCCAAGGGGTTAGCGGAGCCAGAAACATTCAGTACTTC